This T cell receptor beta chain appears in the sequencing data of a study of T-cell reconstitution after alpha-beta-depleted transplantation in children. It was with unique molecular identifiers that the TCRbeta library was prepared. Using its own MiXCR run on the PCR reads, TCRdb lists one record per CDR3 protein. This table has more than 450,000 distinct CDR3 sequences, approximately 20% appearing once. The source was PBMCs from the stem cell graft donor, collected from the stem cell graft. This TCR was sampled from a human donor who donated a stem cell graft to a child with acute lymphoblastic leukemia.

CDR3 in amino acids: CASSRTAITGELFF. CDR3 nucleotide sequence: TGTGCCAGCAGTAGGACAGCTATCACCGGGGAGCTGTTTTTT. This chain connects TRBV12-3 or TRBV12-4 to TRBJ2-2, with D perhaps TRBD1 (6 bases). V dropped 5 bases and J dropped 4 bases, with 11 bases sitting between them. The CDR3 contains 14 residues.